One and the same sample provided the 28 T cell receptor beta chains below, sequenced in a study of blood T cell repertoires in COVID-19. Sequencing was performed with immunoSEQ multiplex PCR; in TCRdb, only in-frame clones are kept and a portion is missing. Of 150,000 to 200,000 clones in the sample, 80% to 90% were seen once. Input material: peripheral blood. The receptor set was obtained from a man between 70 and 80 years old with active or convalescent COVID-19.

Details on this clone: Other DNA variants within this sample encode the same CDR3. The chain joins TRBV18 to TRBJ1-1; no definite D call. V lost 3 bases to trimming and J lost 0 bases, with 8 bases between them. This CDR3 spans 14 amino acids. CDR1 KGHSH and CDR2 LQKENI come from the germline V gene. The CDR3 loop reads CASSPDTVNTEAFF. CDR3 DNA: TGTGCCAGCTCACCTGACACGGTGAACACTGAAGCTTTCTTT.

The rearrangement joins TRBV11-2 to TRBJ1-1; 7 bases map to TRBD1. The germline V gene has CDR1 SGHAT and CDR2 FQNNGV. V lost 1 base, J lost 1 base, and 3 bases stayed unmatched. CDR3 length: 15 amino acids. CDR3 sequence: CASSLGGTANTEAFF. CDR3 nucleotide sequence: TGTGCCAGCAGCTTAGGGGGGACAGCGAACACTGAAGCTTTCTTT.

The rearrangement links TRBV28 to TRBJ2-1; TRBD2 matches at 9 bases. Germline CDR1 reads MDHEN; CDR2 reads SYDVKM. The junction had 8 bases not matched to a gene; V was cut back by 8 bases and J by 3 bases. The CDR3 has 15 amino acids. The CDR3 region is CASLKPSGVYNEQFF. In nucleotides, the CDR3 is TGTGCCAGCTTAAAGCCTAGCGGGGTCTACAATGAGCAGTTCTTC. Filled out from reference TRBV28 and TRBJ2-1, the complete variable domain reads DVKVTQSSRYLVKRTGEKVFLECVQDMDHENMFWYRQDPGLGLRLIYFSYDVKMKEKGDIPEGYSVSREKKERFSLILESASTNQTSMYLCASLKPSGVYNEQFFGPGTRLTVL.

The sample holds a few counts of this clone. The gene calls are TRBV5-5 and TRBJ1-5, with no clear D. Trimming removed 2 bases at V and 0 bases at J, with 6 bases between. The CDR3 is 14 residues long. Germline assignment: CDR1 SGHKS and CDR2 YYEKEE (reference sequence). This chain's CDR3 is CASSFDISNQPQHF. As DNA, the CDR3 is TGTGCCAGCAGCTTTGACATTAGCAATCAGCCCCAGCATTTT.

The chain joins TRBV19 to TRBJ1-6; 9 bases align to TRBD1. Trimming at V came to 5 bases and at J to 9 bases, leaving 5 bases not matched to a gene. Looked up from germline, CDR1 is LNHDA and CDR2 is SQIVND (reference sequence). The CDR3 sequence is 14 residues long. This chain's CDR3 is CASSPTGGLSPLHF. CDR3 coding DNA: TGTGCCAGTAGTCCCACAGGGGGCCTTTCACCCCTCCACTTT.

The gene calls are TRBV5-1 and TRBJ2-3; possible D gene TRBD2, 7 bases. Per germline, CDR1 SGHRS and CDR2 YFSETQ. Trimming took 3 bases from V and 5 from J, leaving 22 bases between them. This CDR3 contains 17 residues. The CDR3 loop is CASSSEVGGQNRDTQYF. In DNA form, the CDR3 reads TGCGCCAGCAGCTCTGAGGTGGGGGGGCAAAACCGAGATACGCAGTATTTT.

This chain joins TRBV4-1 and TRBJ2-1, with TRBD2 matching over 14 bases. V was pared by 0 bases and J by 1 base, with 5 bases of the junction left unmatched. The germline V gene has CDR1 MGHRA and CDR2 YSYEKL. The CDR3 is made up of 19 amino acids. The CDR3 nucleotides read TGCGCCAGCAGCCAAGAGGGACTAGCGGGAGCACGGTCCTACAATGAGCAGTTCTTC. Its translation is CASSQEGLAGARSYNEQFF.

This clone was seen once. This chain connects TRBV19 to TRBJ2-5, with 12 bases aligning to TRBD1. The germline V gene encodes CDR1 LNHDA and CDR2 SQIVND (reference sequence). The CDR3 has 16 residues. Unmatched junction bases numbered 10, after V lost 5 bases and J lost 6 bases. CDR3 sequence reads: CASSDSGTGGGKTQYF. The CDR3 DNA reads as TGTGCCAGTAGTGATTCCGGGACAGGGGGCGGGAAGACCCAGTACTTC.

This CDR3 is CASSVSGGRTDTQYF. CDR3 in DNA: TGTGCCAGCAGTGTTAGCGGGGGACGCACAGATACGCAGTATTTT. The chain joins TRBV2 to TRBJ2-3; 9 bases are a match to TRBD2. The CDR3 consists of 15 residues. Germline loops: CDR1 SNHLY, CDR2 FYNNEI. Losses at the gene ends were 4 bases for V and 1 base for J; bases not matched to a gene: 3. The whole variable domain, remainder taken from reference TRBV2 and TRBJ2-3, is EPEVTQTPSHQVTQMGQEVILRCVPISNHLYFYWYRQILGQKVEFLVSFYNNEISEKSEIFDDQFSVERPDGSNFTLKIRSTKLEDSAMYFCASSVSGGRTDTQYFGPGTRLTVL.

A single count supports this clone. The chain has TRBV19 and TRBJ1-1; D call uncertain. Trimming took 4 bases from V and 1 from J, leaving 7 bases between them. CDR1 and CDR2 from the germline V gene are LNHDA and SQIVND (reference sequence). This CDR3 spans 13 amino acids. CDR3: CASSTRQNTEAFF. The CDR3 nucleotides are TGTGCCAGTAGTACAAGACAGAACACTGAAGCTTTCTTT.

The V gene is TRBV2, the J gene TRBJ2-7; TRBD1 aligns across 10 bases. Trimming at V came to 3 bases and at J to 3 bases, leaving 5 bases not matched to a gene. The CDR3 covers 15 residues. Per germline, CDR1 SNHLY and CDR2 FYNNEI. The CDR3 loop reads CASSDLGTGVYEQYF. CDR3 sequence (DNA): TGTGCCAGCAGTGACCTCGGGACAGGGGTCTACGAGCAGTACTTC.

The V call is TRBV5-1, the J call TRBJ1-4; D remains unclear. Germline V gene lookup returns CDR1 SGHRS and CDR2 YFSETQ. CDR3 length: 14 amino acids. V was clipped by 1 base and J by 5 bases, with 9 bases between them. The CDR3 region is CASSLPQNNEKLFF. The CDR3 DNA reads as TGCGCCAGCAGCTTGCCCCAGAACAATGAAAAACTGTTTTTT.

The chain is built from TRBV30 and TRBJ1-3, with TRBD1 as a possible D gene (6 bases). V dropped 7 bases and J dropped 2 bases, with 9 bases sitting between them. This CDR3 spans 12 amino acids. Germline CDR1 is GTSNPN and CDR2 is SVGIG (reference sequence). The CDR3 nucleotides read TGTGCCTTACAGGGTCCTGGAAACACCATATATTTT. Its translation: CALQGPGNTIYF.

A remark on this clone: Different DNA sequences within this sample yield the same CDR3. The chain uses TRBV28 and TRBJ1-5; D unresolved. CDR3 length: 13 residues. Germline V CDR1 and CDR2: MDHEN, SYDVKM. The V and J ends lost 1 base and 2 bases respectively, with 3 bases between them. The CDR3 loop is CASSLSGNQPQHF. The CDR3, as DNA: TGTGCCAGCAGTTTATCAGGCAATCAGCCCCAGCATTTT.

The sample holds one count of this clone. The CDR3: CASTDLAGAYEQYF. The DNA of the CDR3 is TGTGCCAGCACCGATCTAGCGGGAGCTTACGAGCAGTACTTC. The V call is TRBV5-5, the J call TRBJ2-7; the match to TRBD2 covers 10 bases. Germline CDR1 and CDR2: SGHKS and YYEKEE (reference sequence). The CDR3 covers 14 residues. The junction had 7 bases not matched to a gene; V was cut back by 6 bases and J by 4 bases.

This chain connects TRBV19 to TRBJ1-5, with D hard to call. CDR1 LNHDA and CDR2 SQIVND come from the germline V gene (reference sequence). The CDR3 is made up of 13 amino acids. Deletions cut 11 bases from V and 1 base from J, with 12 bases between. The CDR3 coding sequence is TGTGCCCGCCAGGCCCTCAGCAATCAGCCCCAGCATTTT. This encodes CARQALSNQPQHF.

The chain employs TRBV5-1 and TRBJ2-1; a weak D match, TRBD2 (7 bases). The CDR3 totals 15 residues. Trimming left V 4 bases short and J 3 bases short, with 14 bases between. CDR1 and CDR2 (germline): SGHRS, YFSETQ. This CDR3 reads CASSTGGGGYNEQFF. The CDR3 nucleotides read TGCGCCAGCAGCACAGGCGGGGGCGGCTACAATGAGCAGTTCTTC.

The chain combines TRBV6-1 with TRBJ1-5; no clear D gene. The germline V gene encodes CDR1 MNHNS and CDR2 SASEGT. The CDR3 has 14 amino acids. V was shortened by 4 bases and J by 1 base, with 8 bases between the two germline ends. DNA of the CDR3: TGTGCCAGCAGTGGGCAGATAAGCAATCAGCCCCAGCATTTT. It codes for CASSGQISNQPQHF.

The V call is TRBV3-1 (or the pseudogene TRBV3-2), the J call TRBJ2-1; D perhaps matches TRBD2 (5 bases). CDR1 is LGHDT, CDR2 YNNKEL, per germline (reference sequence). The CDR3 loop spans 15 amino acids. Trimming pared 4 bases from V and 5 bases from J, leaving 15 bases between. As DNA, the CDR3 is TGTGCCAGCAGCCCCGGGAATCAAGTAGACAATGAGCAGTTCTTC. It translates to CASSPGNQVDNEQFF.

CDR3 residues: CASSPHLQGGQHTIYF. The CDR3 bases are TGTGCCAGCAGCCCCCACCTTCAGGGAGGACAACACACCATATATTTT. The chain uses TRBV7-6 and TRBJ1-3; a possible D gene is TRBD1 (5 bases). V was pared by 5 bases and J by 8 bases, with 22 bases between. The germline V gene has CDR1 SGHVS and CDR2 FNYEAQ. The CDR3 contains 16 residues.

This rearrangement joins TRBV4-1 to TRBJ2-3; a possible D gene is TRBD2 (6 bases). The germline CDR1 and CDR2 sequences are MGHRA and YSYEKL. Trimming cost V 4 bases and J 6 bases, with 20 bases left between them. CDR3 length equals 16 residues. The CDR3 coding sequence is TGCGCCAGCAGCCCCTTAGTCCGGGGGTTCAAGGATACGCAGTATTTT. It translates to CASSPLVRGFKDTQYF.

This chain uses TRBV18 with TRBJ1-4, with a tentative D call TRBD1 (5 bases). The V gene lost 0 bases and the J gene lost 8 bases, with 13 bases spanning the gap. Per germline, CDR1 KGHSH and CDR2 LQKENI. The CDR3 loop spans 15 amino acids. The CDR3 protein is CASSPPMREGEKLFF. As DNA, the CDR3 is TGTGCCAGCTCACCACCAATGAGGGAGGGGGAAAAACTGTTTTTT.

The chain combines TRBV29-1 with TRBJ1-5; TRBD1 agrees at 7 bases. J gave up 2 bases and V 7 bases, and 8 bases lay outside the gene matches. Per germline, CDR1 SQVTM and CDR2 ANQGSEA. The CDR3 is 14 residues long. CDR3 region: CSASGGVGNQPQHF. CDR3 DNA sequence: TGCAGCGCCTCAGGGGGTGTGGGCAATCAGCCCCAGCATTTT.

The chain joins TRBV5-1 to TRBJ2-7, with 8 bases lining up with TRBD2. Germline V lookup: CDR1 SGHRS, CDR2 YFSETQ. Trimming removed 7 bases from V and 2 bases from J; junction bases left unmatched: 5. The CDR3 is made up of 13 amino acids. Here the CDR3 reads CASGVAGTYEQYF. In DNA, the CDR3 is TGCGCCAGCGGTGTAGCGGGAACCTACGAGCAGTACTTC.

The chain recombines TRBV19 with TRBJ1-6; weak D call: TRBD1 (5 bases). The CDR3 is 15 residues long. V lost 5 bases and J lost 7, with 15 bases in between. CDR1 and CDR2 from the germline V gene are LNHDA and SQIVND (reference sequence). CDR3 DNA: TGTGCCAGTAGTCCGGGACTCCAACTGAATTCACCCCTCCACTTT. This gives the protein CASSPGLQLNSPLHF. Supplemented by reference TRBV19 and TRBJ1-6, the full variable domain reads DGGITQSPKYLFRKEGQNVTLSCEQNLNHDAMYWYRQDPGQGLRLIYYSQIVNDFQKGDIAEGYSVSREKKESFPLTVTSAQKNPTAFYLCASSPGLQLNSPLHFGNGTRLTVT.

The CDR3 reads CASRRQGLNTEAFF. CDR3 bases: TGTGCCAGCAGAAGACAGGGGCTGAACACTGAAGCTTTCTTT. The chain combines TRBV6-6 with TRBJ1-1; 8 bases agree with TRBD1. Germline V CDR1 and CDR2: MNHNY, SVGAGI (reference sequence). V dropped 6 bases and J dropped 0; count of bases not matched to a gene: 3. The CDR3 totals 14 residues.

V gene TRBV24-1 combines with J gene TRBJ2-3; a weak D match, TRBD2 (6 bases). Trimming shortened V by 3 bases and J by 2 bases, and 11 bases separated the two germline ends. The CDR3 runs 15 residues. CDR1 and CDR2 from the germline V gene are KGHDR and SFDVKD. For the CDR3, the DNA is TGTGCCACCAGTGATCCAGTAGCGGCCACAGATACGCAGTATTTT. This sequence encodes CATSDPVAATDTQYF.

V gene TRBV10-2 combines with J gene TRBJ1-6; possibly TRBD1 for D (6 bases). The CDR3 spans 14 residues. Germline CDR1 WSHSY, CDR2 SAAADI. Trimming removed 4 bases at V and 5 bases at J, with 9 bases between. Here the CDR3 DNA reads TGCGCCAGCAGTGTAGACAGGAATAATTCACCCCTCCACTTT. Protein product: CASSVDRNNSPLHF.